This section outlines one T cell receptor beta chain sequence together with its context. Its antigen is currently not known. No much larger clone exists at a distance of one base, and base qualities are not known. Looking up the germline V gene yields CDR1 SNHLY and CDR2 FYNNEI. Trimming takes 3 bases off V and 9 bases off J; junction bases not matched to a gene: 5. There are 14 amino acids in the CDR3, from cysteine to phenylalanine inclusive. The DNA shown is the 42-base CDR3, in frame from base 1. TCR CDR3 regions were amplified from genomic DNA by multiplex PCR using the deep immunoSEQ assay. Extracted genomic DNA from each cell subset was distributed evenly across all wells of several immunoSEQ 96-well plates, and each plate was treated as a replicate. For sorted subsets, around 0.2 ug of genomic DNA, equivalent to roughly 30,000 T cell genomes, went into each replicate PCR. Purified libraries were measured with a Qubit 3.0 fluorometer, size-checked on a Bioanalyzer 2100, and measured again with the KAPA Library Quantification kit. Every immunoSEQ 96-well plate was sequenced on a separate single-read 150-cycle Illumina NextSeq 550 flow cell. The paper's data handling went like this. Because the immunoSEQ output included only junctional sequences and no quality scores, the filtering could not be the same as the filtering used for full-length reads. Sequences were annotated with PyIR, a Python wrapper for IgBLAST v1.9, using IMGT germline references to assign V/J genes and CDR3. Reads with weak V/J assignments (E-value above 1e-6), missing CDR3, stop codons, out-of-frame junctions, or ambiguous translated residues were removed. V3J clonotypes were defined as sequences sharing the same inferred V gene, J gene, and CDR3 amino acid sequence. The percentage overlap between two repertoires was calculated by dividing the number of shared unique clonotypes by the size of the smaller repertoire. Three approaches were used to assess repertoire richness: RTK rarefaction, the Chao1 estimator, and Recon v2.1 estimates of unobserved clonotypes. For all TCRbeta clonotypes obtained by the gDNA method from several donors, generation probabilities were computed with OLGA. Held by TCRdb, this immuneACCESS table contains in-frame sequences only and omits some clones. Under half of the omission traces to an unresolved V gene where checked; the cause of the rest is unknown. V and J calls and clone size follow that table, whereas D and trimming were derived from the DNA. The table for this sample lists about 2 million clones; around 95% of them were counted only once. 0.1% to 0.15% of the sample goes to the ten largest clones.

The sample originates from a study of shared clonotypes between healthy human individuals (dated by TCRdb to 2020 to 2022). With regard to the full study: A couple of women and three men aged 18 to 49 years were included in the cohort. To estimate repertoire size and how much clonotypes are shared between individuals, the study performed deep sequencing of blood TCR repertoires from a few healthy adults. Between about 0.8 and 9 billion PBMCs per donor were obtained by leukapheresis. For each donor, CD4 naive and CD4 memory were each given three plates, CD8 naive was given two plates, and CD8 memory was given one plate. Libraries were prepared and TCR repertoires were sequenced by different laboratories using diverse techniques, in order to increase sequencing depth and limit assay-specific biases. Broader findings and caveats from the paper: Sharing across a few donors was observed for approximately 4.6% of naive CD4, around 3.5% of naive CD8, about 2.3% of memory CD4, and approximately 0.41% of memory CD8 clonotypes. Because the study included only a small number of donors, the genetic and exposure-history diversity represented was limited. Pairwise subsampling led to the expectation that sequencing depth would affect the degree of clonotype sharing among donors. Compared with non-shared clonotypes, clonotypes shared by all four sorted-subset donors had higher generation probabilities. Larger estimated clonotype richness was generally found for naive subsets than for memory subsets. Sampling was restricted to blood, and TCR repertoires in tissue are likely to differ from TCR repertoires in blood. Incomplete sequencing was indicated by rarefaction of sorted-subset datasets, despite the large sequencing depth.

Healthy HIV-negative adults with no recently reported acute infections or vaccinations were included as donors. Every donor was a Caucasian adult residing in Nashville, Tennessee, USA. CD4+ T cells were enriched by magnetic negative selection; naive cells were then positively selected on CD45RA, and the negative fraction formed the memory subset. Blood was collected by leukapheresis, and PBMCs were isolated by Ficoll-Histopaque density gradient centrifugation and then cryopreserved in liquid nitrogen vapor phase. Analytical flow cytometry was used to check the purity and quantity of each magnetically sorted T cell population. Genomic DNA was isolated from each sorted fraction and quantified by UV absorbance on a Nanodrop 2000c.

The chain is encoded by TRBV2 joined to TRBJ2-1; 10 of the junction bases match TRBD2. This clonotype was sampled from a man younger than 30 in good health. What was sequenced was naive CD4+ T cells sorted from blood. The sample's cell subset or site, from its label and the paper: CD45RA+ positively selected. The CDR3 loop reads CASSERLAGVEQFF. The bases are TGTGCCAGCAGTGAGAGACTAGCGGGCGTTGAGCAGTTCTTC.